The present TCR beta chain was sequenced within a study of T cell responses to AZD1222 COVID-19 vaccine. Findings of the study overall: Increases in Spike-specific TCR breadth and depth were seen after two AZD1222 doses.

About this clone: Its matching antigen is unknown.

Some clones are missing from TCRdb's copy, which holds only in-frame ones; the method was immunoSEQ multiplex PCR. The repertoire holds over 150,000 clones, with 90% as singletons. V gave up 0 bases and J gave up 8 bases, with 13 bases separating them. Germline V gives CDR1 SQVTM, CDR2 ANQGSEA. The CDR3 has 13 amino acids. The sequence was obtained from an adult in good health. V is TRBV29-1 and J is TRBJ1-2; D uncertain. Material: peripheral blood, obtained on day 0 of AZD1222 vaccination. The CDR3 nucleotides are TGCAGCGTTGAAGATCAAGTGGGTTACGGCTACACCTTC. It encodes CSVEDQVGYGYTF.